This T cell receptor beta chain is drawn from a study of response to subunit inactivated influenza vaccine. Germline V gene data show CDR1 as MNHEY and CDR2 as SVGEGT. Trimming took 6 bases from V and 0 from J, leaving 3 bases between them. The CDR3 spans 11 residues. In TCRdb, the RT-PCR reads were re-called with MiXCR into one record per CDR3 protein. Among roughly 170,000 distinct CDR3 sequences listed, around 8.8% were seen once. This clonotype has a count of ten or more. This TCR was sampled from a man aged 50 to 59 who received an inactivated influenza vaccine. The chain uses TRBV6-2 or TRBV6-3 and TRBJ2-7; the D is unclear. The sample was non-naive T cells sorted from PBMCs, taken on the day of vaccination. The chain's CDR3 is CASRLSYEQYF. CDR3 bases: TGTGCCAGCAGGCTCTCCTACGAGCAGTACTTC.